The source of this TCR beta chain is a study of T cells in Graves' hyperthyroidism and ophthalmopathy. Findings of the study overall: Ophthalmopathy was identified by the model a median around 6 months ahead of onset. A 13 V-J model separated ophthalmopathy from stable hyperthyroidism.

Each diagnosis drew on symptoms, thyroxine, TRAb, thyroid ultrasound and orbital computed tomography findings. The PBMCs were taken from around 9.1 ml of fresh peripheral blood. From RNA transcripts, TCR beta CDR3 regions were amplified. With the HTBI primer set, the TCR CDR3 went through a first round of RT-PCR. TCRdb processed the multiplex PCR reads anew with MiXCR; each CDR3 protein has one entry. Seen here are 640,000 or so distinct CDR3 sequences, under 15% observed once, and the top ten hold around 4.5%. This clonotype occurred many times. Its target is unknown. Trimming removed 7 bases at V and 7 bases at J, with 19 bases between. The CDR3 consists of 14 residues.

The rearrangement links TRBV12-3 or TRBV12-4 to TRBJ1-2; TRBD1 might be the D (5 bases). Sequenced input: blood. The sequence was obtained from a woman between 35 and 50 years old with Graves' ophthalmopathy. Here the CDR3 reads CASIMDTSRGGYTF. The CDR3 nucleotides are TGTGCCAGCATCATGGACACCTCAAGGGGTGGCTACACCTTC.